Below are 23 T cell receptor beta chains sequenced from a single sample in a study of cytomegalovirus exposure and HLA in healthy donors. Assay used: immunoSEQ multiplex PCR; TCRdb lists only in-frame clones, some missing. Altogether approximately 76,000 clones are present, roughly 94% being singletons, with the ten largest covering less than 2.5%. The sample consisted of PBMCs. These receptors all stem from a woman aged 18-29 years in good health and CMV-seronegative.

This chain links TRBV2 with TRBJ2-3; TRBD2 matches 7 bases. This CDR3 has 16 residues. In germline, CDR1 is SNHLY, CDR2 FYNNEI. J was trimmed by 0 bases and V by 6 bases; bases with no gene match: 9. In DNA form, the CDR3 reads TGTGCCAGCAGCGTTGGGACTACCACTAGCACAGATACGCAGTATTTT. This gives the protein CASSVGTTTSTDTQYF.

This rearrangement joins TRBV4-1 to TRBJ2-1, with TRBD2 identical over 7 bases. The CDR3 spans 15 residues. The J segment lost 6 bases and the V segment lost 1 base, leaving 6 bases of the junction unmatched. Germline V gives CDR1 MGHRA, CDR2 YSYEKL. CDR3 region: CASSQGGGSFNEQFF. The CDR3 DNA sequence: TGCGCCAGCAGCCAAGGTGGCGGGAGTTTCAATGAGCAGTTCTTC.

This chain joins TRBV21-1 and TRBJ2-5; the listed D gene, TRBD1, was not tested against the DNA. TRBV21-1 is described as a pseudogene. This CDR3 is built from 14 residues. Here the CDR3 reads CASSSWGQGKTQYF. As DNA, the CDR3 is TGTGCCAGCAGCTCGTGGGGACAGGGAAAGACCCAGTACTTC.

The chain carries TRBV30 and TRBJ2-3, with 8 positions matching TRBD1. Trimming removed 3 bases from V and 0 bases from J; junction bases left unmatched: 5. Looked up from germline, CDR1 is GTSNPN and CDR2 is SVGIG (reference sequence). This CDR3 has 15 residues. The CDR3 is CAWRIGQGSTDTQYF. The CDR3 DNA is TGTGCCTGGAGAATTGGACAGGGAAGCACAGATACGCAGTATTTT.

The chain links TRBV11-2 to TRBJ2-7, with TRBD1 matching 8 bases. The length of the CDR3 is 15 residues. V gave up 5 bases and J gave up 2 bases; unmatched junction bases: 8. Looked up from germline, CDR1 is SGHAT and CDR2 is FQNNGV. CDR3 sequence (DNA): TGTGCCAGCAGCCTTCAAGGACAGGGCCCCTACGAGCAGTACTTC. Its protein product is CASSLQGQGPYEQYF.

The chain has TRBV10-2 and TRBJ2-7; 7 bases match TRBD2. Trimming cost V 4 bases and J 0 bases; bases outside gene matches: 3. Germline V gene data show CDR1 as WSHSY and CDR2 as SAAADI. The CDR3 has 14 residues. CDR3 coding DNA: TGCGCCAGCAGTGGTTCTAGCGGCTCCTACGAGCAGTACTTC. Translated, it gives CASSGSSGSYEQYF.

The gene calls are TRBV27 and TRBJ1-2, with D perhaps TRBD1 (6 bases). The CDR3 has 14 residues. The ends were cut back, 2 bases at V and 8 bases at J, with 15 bases in the middle. From germline, CDR1 is MNHEY and CDR2 SMNVEV (reference sequence). CDR3 sequence (DNA): TGTGCCAGCAGTTTAGCGCGGACAGATGACGGCTACACCTTC. It yields the protein CASSLARTDDGYTF.

The chain carries TRBV4-3 and TRBJ2-7; D call uncertain. This CDR3 contains 13 residues. Germline assignment: CDR1 LGHNA and CDR2 YSLEER. V shed 2 bases and J shed 11 bases, with 16 bases lying between them. CDR3 sequence (DNA): TGCGCCAGCAGCCAATCCCCGACGGCGGCGGAGTACTTC. This sequence encodes CASSQSPTAAEYF.

This clone was detected only once. The rearrangement uses TRBV6-1 and TRBJ2-5, with D unclear. Germline lookup yields CDR1 MNHNS and CDR2 SASEGT. This CDR3 has 15 residues. Trimming took off 2 bases at V and 3 bases at J, with 13 bases between the two ends. The CDR3 here is CASSEIGGQKETQYF. For the CDR3, the DNA is TGTGCCAGCAGTGAAATTGGCGGTCAGAAAGAGACCCAGTACTTC.

The V call is TRBV6-5, the J call TRBJ2-1; D call uncertain. V was trimmed by 4 bases and J by 9 bases, leaving 10 bases between them. The CDR3 is 12 amino acids. Germline loops: CDR1 MNHEY, CDR2 SVGAGI. The CDR3 region has the DNA TGTGCCAGCAGTTCAACTTCGAGTGAGCAGTTCTTC. Its translation: CASSSTSSEQFF.

V usage is TRBV7-6 and J usage is TRBJ2-5; TRBD2 agrees at 7 bases. CDR1 and CDR2 from the germline V gene are SGHVS and FNYEAQ. After removal of 4 bases from V and 4 bases from J, the junction contained 12 bases not matched to a gene. This CDR3 region has 16 residues. CDR3 amino acids: CASSSPTPGGRETQYF. The CDR3 DNA sequence: TGTGCCAGCAGCTCTCCCACCCCGGGAGGTCGAGAGACCCAGTACTTC.

CDR3 residues: CASSSPGGEKLFF. The CDR3 DNA is TGTGCCAGCAGCTCACCAGGGGGGGAAAAACTGTTTTTT. J is TRBJ1-4 and V is TRBV7-9; 7 bases fit TRBD1. V lost 4 bases to trimming and J lost 8 bases; unmatched junction nucleotides: 4. The CDR3 runs 13 residues. Germline V lookup: CDR1 SEHNR, CDR2 FQNEAQ (reference sequence).

The chain joins TRBV7-9 to TRBJ2-7; 7 bases match TRBD2. Germline V gives CDR1 SEHNR, CDR2 FQNEAQ (reference sequence). The CDR3 covers 12 residues. V trimming: 10 bases; J trimming: 6 bases; junction bases outside the gene matches: 9. The CDR3 coding sequence is TGTGCCACCGGTCGGGGAGGGATCGAGCAGTACTTC. Its protein product is CATGRGGIEQYF.

V usage is TRBV4-1 and J usage is TRBJ2-7, with TRBD1 matching over 7 bases. The CDR3 covers 14 residues. Germline CDR1 and CDR2: MGHRA and YSYEKL. Trimming cost V 1 base and J 3 bases; bases outside gene matches: 3. The CDR3 region is CASSQGWDSYEQYF. In nucleotides, the CDR3 is TGCGCCAGCAGCCAAGGGTGGGACAGCTACGAGCAGTACTTC.

The table lists this clone with a few counts. V and J are TRBV5-8 and TRBJ1-4; maybe TRBD1 (6 bases). This CDR3 is built from 17 residues. CDR1 is SGHTS and CDR2 is YDEGEE in the germline V gene. V lost 3 bases and J 4 bases, leaving 19 bases between the germline ends. The DNA of the CDR3 is TGTGCCAGCAGCTCCTCCCTAGTGGCAGGGGTTAATGAAAAACTGTTTTTT. Its protein is CASSSSLVAGVNEKLFF.

The V and J genes are TRBV6-6 and TRBJ2-7, with no clear D. The V and J ends lost 0 bases and 3 bases respectively, with 12 bases between them. The CDR3 totals 15 residues. Germline V CDR1 and CDR2: MNHNY, SVGAGI (reference sequence). CDR3 coding DNA: TGTGCCAGCAGTTACTCGATGGCCCCCAGCTACGAGCAGTACTTC. It specifies CASSYSMAPSYEQYF.

V usage is TRBV28 and J usage is TRBJ2-2; D may be TRBD2 (6 bases). Germline-derived CDR1 and CDR2 are MDHEN and SYDVKM. CDR3 size: 15 residues. V lost 3 bases to trimming and J lost 3 bases, with 11 bases between them. The CDR3, as DNA: TGTGCCAGCAGTTTGCCGGGGGTGGACACCGGGGAGCTGTTTTTT. Translated: CASSLPGVDTGELFF.

The V call is TRBV29-1, the J call TRBJ2-1; 11 nucleotides agree with TRBD2. Losses at the gene ends were 4 bases for V and 8 bases for J; bases not matched to a gene: 13. Germline CDR1 is SQVTM and CDR2 is ANQGSEA. The CDR3 runs to 16 residues. The CDR3 loop reads CSVVSYRLAGGYEQFF. DNA for the CDR3: TGCAGCGTTGTCAGCTACCGGCTAGCGGGAGGATATGAGCAGTTCTTC.

This clone was observed a few times. The rearrangement uses TRBV25-1 and TRBJ1-6; D call uncertain. Between the trimmed V and J ends, which lost 8 bases and 7 bases, there was a span of 12 bases. There are 13 residues in the CDR3. Looked up from germline, CDR1 is MGHDK and CDR2 is SYGVNS. The chain's CDR3 is CASGTGFNSPLHF. Written as DNA, the CDR3 is TGTGCCAGCGGAACGGGATTCAATTCACCCCTCCACTTT.

The chain couples TRBV2 to TRBJ1-6; 7 bases match TRBD1. Trimming removed 6 bases from V and 8 bases from J; junction bases left unmatched: 7. This CDR3 region has 14 residues. The germline V gene encodes CDR1 SNHLY and CDR2 FYNNEI. CDR3 sequence reads: CASSSIRGDSPLHF. The CDR3, as DNA: TGTGCCAGCAGCTCCATCAGGGGGGATTCACCCCTCCACTTT.

This chain uses TRBV7-4 with TRBJ1-5, with a possible D match to TRBD1 (5 bases). The germline V gene has CDR1 SGHVT and CDR2 SQSDAQ. V was shortened by 4 bases and J by 2 bases, with 15 bases between the two germline ends. CDR3 length: 16 amino acids. CDR3 sequence: CASSSLDTGGNQPQHF. The CDR3 DNA is TGTGCCAGCAGCTCATTAGACACAGGAGGCAATCAGCCCCAGCATTTT.

The rearrangement uses TRBV5-5 and TRBJ2-7, with D perhaps matching TRBD1 (6 bases). Germline lookup yields CDR1 SGHKS and CDR2 YYEKEE (reference sequence). The CDR3 sequence is 14 residues long. V was clipped by 4 bases and J by 2 bases, with 13 bases between them. The CDR3 loop is CASSQERTAYEQYF. DNA of the CDR3: TGTGCCAGCAGCCAGGAGAGGACAGCCTACGAGCAGTACTTC.

J is TRBJ2-1 and V is TRBV14; TRBD2 matches 16 bases. CDR1 is SGHDN and CDR2 is FVKESK in the germline V gene. The CDR3 runs to 20 residues. The trim removed 2 bases at V and 6 bases at J, leaving 13 bases unmatched. The CDR3, as DNA: TGTGCCAGCAGCCAATTCCGCCCGGGACTAGCGGGAGGGCGAGGCAATGAGCAGTTCTTC. Its translation: CASSQFRPGLAGGRGNEQFF.